These 14 T cell receptor beta chains were all obtained from the same sample, sequenced in a study of blood T cells in healthy people across ages. Together with a sample-barcoded 5' primer, a J-beta primer mix was included in a second PCR lasting roughly 6 to 12 cycles. TCRdb ran MiXCR on the 5' RACE reads and lists one entry per CDR3 protein. The sample has 890,000 or so distinct CDR3 sequences, less than 80% seen once. What was sequenced was blood. The receptors derive from a young man in good health.

Details on this clonotype: The germline gene is not matched at one end of the junction; a read error may be the cause. The chain carries TRBV20-1 and TRBJ2-7; 12 bases are shared with TRBD1. The CDR3 consists of 14 residues. The germline gives CDR1 DFQATT, CDR2 SNEGSKA (reference sequence). The CDR3 protein is CSAIRDRGPYKQYF. CDR3 sequence (DNA): TGCAGTGCTATTAGGGACAGGGGGCCCTACAAGCAGTACTTC.

The genes are TRBV7-2 and TRBJ1-2, with 7 positions matching TRBD1. CDR3 length equals 17 residues. The ends lost 5 bases at V and 2 bases at J; junction bases unmatched: 14. The germline V gene encodes CDR1 SGHTA and CDR2 FQGNSA. The CDR3, as DNA: TGTGCCAGCAGCATCCCGAGCCCCCGGACAGGCAACTATGGCTACACCTTC. Amino acids: CASSIPSPRTGNYGYTF.

The V gene is TRBV7-9, the J gene TRBJ1-4; D is perhaps TRBD1 (5 bases). This CDR3 region has 15 residues. Germline V CDR1 and CDR2: SEHNR, FQNEAQ (reference sequence). With 4 bases removed from V and 8 bases from J, the gap between germline ends came to 17 bases. CDR3 sequence: CASSSWEHRGEKLFF. DNA of the CDR3: TGTGCCAGCAGCTCGTGGGAGCATAGGGGAGAAAAACTGTTTTTT.

This clonotype was observed once. The chain recombines TRBV28 with TRBJ2-5; TRBD1 might be the D (6 bases). The J call could be wrong; TRBJ2-7 is a better fit for the DNA end. The CDR3 runs 15 residues. Per the germline V gene, CDR1 is MDHEN and CDR2 is SYDVKM. The CDR3 region is CASKYSGTQSYEQYF. The CDR3 bases are TGTGCCAGCAAGTATTCCGGGACACAGTCCTACGAGCAGTACTTC.

This clonotype was detected a few times. This chain joins TRBV25-1 and TRBJ2-2, with TRBD1 matching 8 bases. Germline lookup yields CDR1 MGHDK and CDR2 SYGVNS. V gave up 3 bases and J gave up 7 bases; unmatched junction bases: 10. The length of the CDR3 is 16 residues. CDR3 in amino acids: CASSDFRQGRRGELFF. The CDR3 nucleotides are TGTGCCAGCAGTGACTTCCGACAGGGGAGACGCGGGGAGCTGTTTTTT.

The chain is built from TRBV9 and TRBJ2-2; 8 bases match TRBD2. Losses at the gene ends were 9 bases for V and 5 bases for J; bases not matched to a gene: 3. Germline values: CDR1 SGDLS, CDR2 YYNGEE. The CDR3 runs 12 residues. The CDR3 DNA reads as TGTGCCACTCAGCGGGGGACCGGGGAGCTGTTTTTT. Translation gives CATQRGTGELFF. The full variable domain, with the rest looked up from reference TRBV9 and TRBJ2-2, is DSGVTQTPKHLITATGQRVTLRCSPRSGDLSVYWYQQSLDQGLQFLIQYYNGEERAKGNILERFSAQQFPDLHSELNLSSLELGDSALYFCATQRGTGELFFGEGSRLTVL.

This clonotype was detected a few times. The V call is TRBV30, the J call TRBJ1-2; tentative D call: TRBD1 (6 bases). The V end was cut by 8 bases, the J end by 7 bases, with 14 bases between. From germline, CDR1 is GTSNPN and CDR2 SVGIG (reference sequence). The CDR3 runs to 11 residues. The CDR3 DNA follows: TGTGCCGAAGGGGGGGGCAGTGGCTACACCTTC. Translating it yields CAEGGGSGYTF.

For this clonotype: At one of its ends the junction is not consistent with the germline gene, which may arise from a read error. The chain combines TRBV7-3 with TRBJ2-5; 10 nucleotides match TRBD2. Germline V gene data show CDR1 as SGHTA and CDR2 as FQGTGA. This CDR3 region has 16 residues. The CDR3 spells CGSSSRLAGTQETQYF. In DNA form, the CDR3 reads TGTGGCAGCAGCTCTAGACTAGCGGGCACACAAGAGACCCAGTACTTC.

The chain is built from TRBV28 and TRBJ2-7, with D possibly matching TRBD2 (7 bases). The V and J ends lost 3 bases and 3 bases respectively, with 15 bases between them. The CDR3 spans 15 residues. The germline V gene encodes CDR1 MDHEN and CDR2 SYDVKM. The CDR3 bases are TGTGCCAGCAGTTTGCCCACGGGGGGCATCTACGAGCAGTACTTC. This codes for CASSLPTGGIYEQYF.

This sequence joins TRBV7-9 and TRBJ2-1, with unresolved D. Germline CDR1 and CDR2: SEHNR and FQNEAQ (reference sequence). CDR3 length: 14 amino acids. The V and J ends lost 2 bases and 7 bases respectively, with 12 bases between them. The CDR3 coding sequence is TGTGCCAGCAGCTTAAGTGGTAGAGATAATGAGCAGTTCTTC. This encodes CASSLSGRDNEQFF.

This sequence joins TRBV9 and TRBJ2-4, with 8 positions matching TRBD2. CDR1 and CDR2 from the germline V gene are SGDLS and YYNGEE. V was pared by 3 bases and J by 7 bases, with 9 bases of the junction left unmatched. The CDR3 runs 15 residues. The CDR3 DNA sequence: TGTGCCAGCAGCGGGGAGGGACTAGGGCTGAACATTCAGTACTTC. Encoded protein: CASSGEGLGLNIQYF.

This chain connects TRBV9 to TRBJ2-3, with no clear D. V was cut by 4 bases and J by 5 bases, with 8 bases left in between. Germline lookup yields CDR1 SGDLS and CDR2 YYNGEE. This CDR3 comprises 12 residues. CDR3 DNA sequence: TGTGCCAGCAGCAAGGTGGGAGATACGCAGTATTTT. Residues: CASSKVGDTQYF.

The rearrangement uses TRBV2 and TRBJ2-1; D call uncertain. The CDR3 contains 15 residues. The V gene lost 3 bases and the J gene lost 1 base, with 10 bases spanning the gap. CDR1 SNHLY and CDR2 FYNNEI come from the germline V gene. CDR3 protein: CASSDRDLSYNEQFF. The DNA for the CDR3 is TGTGCCAGCAGTGACAGAGACCTGTCCTACAATGAGCAGTTCTTC.

This chain joins TRBV11-2 and TRBJ2-3, with a tentative D call TRBD1 (6 bases). The CDR3 is 15 amino acids. The germline V and J ends were trimmed by 6 bases and 6 bases, with 19 bases remaining between them. Per germline, CDR1 SGHAT and CDR2 FQNNGV. CDR3 region: CASSDRGLQGDTQYF. The CDR3 nucleotides are TGTGCCAGCAGTGACCGTGGGCTCCAGGGGGATACGCAGTATTTT.